This paragraph covers one T cell receptor beta chain sequence. Source study methods: Reference gene primer amplification in the assay estimated nucleated cell counts. Here immunoSEQ multiplex PCR was the method, and the copy in TCRdb shows in-frame clones only, minus some. D and trimming come from the DNA, and the V and J calls and clone size come from that table. The sample contains about 210,000 clones, around 82% of which appear only once. This CDR3 spans 16 amino acids. Trimming stripped 5 bases from V and 7 bases from J, with 20 bases between. Germline lookup yields CDR1 SEHNR and CDR2 FQNEAQ (reference sequence). The data were taken from a study of blood T cell repertoires in COVID-19. Overall study: In each case, the material was cDNA or gDNA derived from T cells, B-cell-depleted T cells, or PBMCs.

Sequenced input: peripheral blood. This receptor was obtained from a middle-aged woman with acute or convalescent COVID-19. The rearrangement uses TRBV7-9 and TRBJ1-4; D gene ambiguous. The CDR3 DNA sequence: TGTGCCAGCAGCCCTTCGGGGTTAGCCCACGGTGAAAAACTGTTTTTT. This encodes CASSPSGLAHGEKLFF.